A selection of T cell receptor beta chains follows, all from one sample in a study of monozygotic twins with inflammatory bowel disease. TCRdb derives one entry per CDR3 protein from the 5' RACE reads, leaving out DNA. The repertoire shows 400,000 to 500,000 distinct CDR3 sequences; the top ten hold roughly 2.5%. What was sequenced was blood. The receptor source for this set is a human donor with ulcerative colitis or Crohn's disease, or a healthy co-twin of an affected twin (not recorded which). CDR3s include the opening cysteine and the closing phenylalanine or tryptophan.

v_gene,j_gene,CDR3aa
TRBV20-1,TRBJ2-7,CSARRPPAGQGEQYF
TRBV10-3,TRBJ1-2,CAISQETNYGYTF
TRBV20-1,TRBJ1-2,CSAKTGVTYGYTF
TRBV12-3/TRBV12-4,TRBJ2-1,CASSLAQAGGPQNEQFF
TRBV19,TRBJ2-2,CASTTLSGRWATGELFF
TRBV20-1,TRBJ2-2,CSAPGTTNTGELFF
TRBV7-2,TRBJ2-5,CASSLLFGGGSETQYF
TRBV5-1,TRBJ2-5,CASSSGGVVAETQYF
TRBV4-3,TRBJ2-1,CASSQALGVGNEQFF
TRBV3-1,TRBJ1-5,CASSQVPGLHQPQHF
TRBV29-1,TRBJ1-1,CSARPTGSAAFF
TRBV6-5,TRBJ1-1,CATSRGAEAFF
TRBV7-6,TRBJ2-7,CASSRTSVSSYEQYF
TRBV5-4,TRBJ2-7,CASSLEVGLDEQYF
TRBV27,TRBJ2-7,CASCPLGPQYEQYF
TRBV27,TRBJ2-3,CASTPRRRTDTQYF
TRBV18,TRBJ2-6,CASSPKVFGANVLTF
TRBV5-1,TRBJ2-1,CASQSGTGGLKHEQFF
TRBV7-2,TRBJ2-1,CASSPVFSSYNEQFF
TRBV15,TRBJ2-4,CATSRDPAGLAKNIQYF
TRBV6-5,TRBJ2-1,CASSPRGNYEQFF
TRBV20-1,TRBJ1-2,CSASRDNYGYTF
TRBV5-1,TRBJ2-7,CASSPLRPYEQYF
TRBV18,TRBJ2-6,CASSPLGPTGRIISGANVLTF
TRBV4-1,TRBJ1-5,CASSQVEGRINQPQHF